A selection of T cell receptor beta chains follows, all from one sample in a study of blood T cell repertoires in COVID-19. TCRdb's copy holds only in-frame clones and misses some; the assay was immunoSEQ multiplex PCR. The table includes 200,000 or so clones, 85% to 90% detected once. The specimen was peripheral blood. The receptors originated from a man in his 60s with acute or convalescent COVID-19. CDR3s include the opening cysteine and the closing phenylalanine or tryptophan. The D gene is left open where the match is weak. Size is omitted from some rows. Given values are once, few, many or a class for expanded clones.

v_gene	d_gene	j_gene	abundance	CDR3nt	CDR3aa
TRBV10-3	-	TRBJ1-2	-	TGTGCCATCAGTGAGGGCAGGGATGACTCTGGCTACACCTTC	CAISEGRDDSGYTF
TRBV30	-	TRBJ1-6	-	TGTGCCATCAAAATTCGGCGGGATAATTCACCCCTCCACTTT	CAIKIRRDNSPLHF
TRBV6-4	-	TRBJ2-3	few	TGTGCCAGCAGTGAGGGCAGGGGAGCAGATACGCAGTATTTT	CASSEGRGADTQYF
TRBV12-3/TRBV12-4	-	TRBJ1-2	-	TGTGCCAGCAGTGCAAAGGGGTATGGCTACACCTTC	CASSAKGYGYTF
TRBV5-1	TRBD1	TRBJ2-7	-	TGCGCCAGCAGCCCCCGGGGCAGGGGGCTCCACGAGCAGTACTTC	CASSPRGRGLHEQYF
TRBV5-1	-	TRBJ1-4	-	TGCGCCAGCCGGGAGGTTGCCAATGAAAAACTGTTTTTT	CASREVANEKLFF
TRBV18	TRBD1	TRBJ2-5	-	TGTGCCAGCTCAGCGACAGGGGGCGCGTGGGAGACCCAGTACTTC	CASSATGGAWETQYF
TRBV4-1	TRBD1	TRBJ2-1	-	TGCGCCAGCAGCCAAGATGGCAGGGGGCGAGTTAATGAGCAGTTCTTC	CASSQDGRGRVNEQFF
TRBV28	-	TRBJ1-2	-	TGTGCCAGCAGTCCTGACAGAAACTATGGCTACACCTTC	CASSPDRNYGYTF
TRBV5-1	-	TRBJ1-1	-	TGCGCCAGCAGCCTCCCAGGGCCGCAGAACACTGAAGCTTTCTTT	CASSLPGPQNTEAFF
TRBV9	TRBD1	TRBJ2-7	once	TGTGCCAGCAGCGCCGGGACAGGGGGGAACGAGCAGTACTTC	CASSAGTGGNEQYF
TRBV27	TRBD1	TRBJ2-2	-	TGTGCCAGCAGTTTATTAACAGGGGGAGGCACCGGGGAGCTGTTTTTT	CASSLLTGGGTGELFF
TRBV6-2/TRBV6-3	-	TRBJ2-7	-	TGTGCCAGCAGCAATCCGGGACTGAGCTCCTACGAGCAGTACTTC	CASSNPGLSSYEQYF
TRBV9	TRBD1	TRBJ2-3	once	TGTGCCAGCAGCGTAGAGGACAGGGCGATCGGCACAGATACGCAGTATTTT	CASSVEDRAIGTDTQYF
TRBV18	TRBD1	TRBJ1-1	-	TGTGCCAGCTCAAAGAACCCCGGACAGGGCACTGAAGCTTTCTTT	CASSKNPGQGTEAFF
TRBV5-5	-	TRBJ1-1	-	TGTGCCAGCGACCGAGGGGACACTACCAATGAAGCTTTCTTT	CASDRGDTTNEAFF
TRBV6-5	-	TRBJ1-6	-	TGTGCCAGCAGTAGGGTACAGGGTTCCCAATCACCCCTCCACTTT	CASSRVQGSQSPLHF
TRBV29-1	TRBD1	TRBJ1-2	-	TGCAGCGTGCTCCCGGGACAGAGCTGGGGCTACACCTTC	CSVLPGQSWGYTF
TRBV6-5	-	TRBJ2-1	-	TGTGCCAGCAGTTACAGGACGGGGGGCGCGGGGAATGAGCAGTTCTTC	CASSYRTGGAGNEQFF
TRBV28	-	TRBJ2-7	-	TGTGCCAGCAGGCCCGGACACCAAACCTACGAGCAGTACTTC	CASRPGHQTYEQYF
TRBV5-6	-	TRBJ1-1	-	TGTGCCAGCAGCGGCGAGGGGGTTAGGGACACTGAAGCTTTCTTT	CASSGEGVRDTEAFF
TRBV18	TRBD1	TRBJ1-1	-	TGTGCCAGCTCACCCGGGACAGGGAGGTTGGAAGCTTTCTTT	CASSPGTGRLEAFF
TRBV7-2	-	TRBJ2-2	-	TGTGCCAGCAGCTTACTAGCGAACACCGGGGAGCTGTTTTTT	CASSLLANTGELFF
TRBV7-6	TRBD2	TRBJ2-6	-	TGTGCCAGCAGCTTAGACGGGCGGGGGGGCGCTGGGGCCAACGTCCTGACTTTC	CASSLDGRGGAGANVLTF
TRBV25-1	TRBD1	TRBJ2-5	-	TGTGCCAGCAGTGACCGGGACAGCCAAGAGACCCAGTACTTC	CASSDRDSQETQYF
TRBV30	-	TRBJ1-1	few	TGTGCCTGGATTGCGAACTCAATGAACACTGAAGCTTTCTTT	CAWIANSMNTEAFF
TRBV2	-	TRBJ1-5	-	TGTGCCAGCAGTGAACAGCCGGAGAATTTTAATCAGCCCCAGCATTTT	CASSEQPENFNQPQHF
TRBV7-6	-	TRBJ1-2	-	TGTGCCAGCAGCTTAGTGGGCCCTGATCCAGGGCACGCTCGGTCTAACTATGGCTACACCTTC	CASSLVGPDPGHARSNYGYTF